Listed here are 27 T cell receptor beta chains from one sample, sequenced in a study of CXCR3-negative and CXCR3-positive naive CD8 T cells. Study outcomes and limitations: CXCR3-expressing naive cells carried TRB CDR3s more hydrophobic than those of CXCR3-negative naive cells.

The libraries of TRB cDNA were prepared using 5' RACE with UMI labels. No DNA is given; TCRdb re-called the 5' RACE reads and lists each CDR3 protein once. Its listing shows some 110,000 distinct CDR3 sequences. No antigen is known for these receptors. Sequenced material: naive CXCR3+ CD8+ T cells from blood. Indicated subset: CD45RO-CCR7+CD27+CD95- naive CD8+ T cells expressing CXCR3 (TNR3+). These receptors were taken from a human donor in good health. Some clones in this sample may be carry-over from other donors' samples.

The genes are TRBV7-6 and TRBJ2-3; TCRdb picks TRBD1, but there is no DNA to check that call. Germline loops: CDR1 SGHVS, CDR2 FNYEAQ. The CDR3 is 15 residues long. The CDR3 protein is CASSLAGGNPDTQYF.

The V and J genes are TRBV12-3 or TRBV12-4 and TRBJ2-1. The CDR3 covers 12 residues. The CDR3 here is CASSLRYNEQFF.

This rearrangement joins TRBV13 to TRBJ2-1; as DNA is missing, the TRBD2 call by TCRdb cannot be tested. Germline V gene sequence: CDR1 PRHDT, CDR2 FYEKMQ (reference sequence). CDR3 size: 16 residues. The CDR3 is CASSLSSLAGGREQFF.

This rearrangement joins TRBV7-9 to TRBJ1-2; the TRBD1 assignment by TCRdb is unverifiable without DNA. CDR3 size: 14 residues. The germline CDR1 and CDR2 sequences are SEHNR and FQNEAQ (reference sequence). The CDR3 sequence: CASSENRGADGYTF.

The CDR3 protein is CASSQHRQDSTDTQYF. The chain employs TRBV7-9 and TRBJ2-3; as DNA is missing, the TRBD1 call by TCRdb cannot be tested. In germline, CDR1 is SEHNR, CDR2 FQNEAQ (reference sequence). The CDR3 runs to 16 residues.

V and J are TRBV5-1 and TRBJ2-5; TCRdb designates TRBD2, a call that cannot be tested without DNA. The CDR3 is 15 residues long. Germline lookup yields CDR1 SGHRS and CDR2 YFSETQ. The CDR3 protein is CASSLAGTFQETQYF.

The J gene is TRBJ2-7, the V gene TRBV5-1. Germline V gives CDR1 SGHRS, CDR2 YFSETQ. This CDR3 comprises 13 residues. This CDR3 reads CASSLRLTYEQYF.

V and J are TRBV7-9 and TRBJ2-7; TCRdb outputs TRBD1, but without DNA this stays unchecked. This CDR3 spans 13 amino acids. CDR1 is SEHNR, CDR2 FQNEAQ, per germline (reference sequence). The CDR3 sequence is CAGGDRSSYEQYF.

The gene calls are TRBV19 and TRBJ2-3; with no DNA, the TCRdb D assignment of TRBD1 cannot be verified. The CDR3 is made up of 14 amino acids. Germline CDR1 reads LNHDA; CDR2 reads SQIVND (reference sequence). This CDR3 is CASTRGGPTDTQYF. Supplemented by reference TRBV19 and TRBJ2-3, the full variable domain reads DGGITQSPKYLFRKEGQNVTLSCEQNLNHDAMYWYRQDPGQGLRLIYYSQIVNDFQKGDIAEGYSVSREKKESFPLTVTSAQKNPTAFYLCASTRGGPTDTQYFGPGTRLTVL.

V usage is TRBV29-1 and J usage is TRBJ2-7; TCRdb designates TRBD2, a call that cannot be tested without DNA. Germline assignment: CDR1 SQVTM and CDR2 ANQGSEA. The CDR3 extends over 13 amino acids. The CDR3 loop reads CSVEEEENYEQYF.

The V and J genes are TRBV4-2 and TRBJ1-1; TCRdb lists TRBD1, though no DNA is available to test this call. In germline, CDR1 is LGHNA, CDR2 YNFKEQ. CDR3 length: 16 residues. The CDR3 protein is CASSGYRDRVAPEAFF.

The V gene is TRBV20-1, the J gene TRBJ2-6. Germline V gene sequence: CDR1 DFQATT, CDR2 SNEGSKA (reference sequence). The CDR3 is made up of 12 amino acids. This chain's CDR3 is CSALAGANVLTF.

The rearrangement uses TRBV5-1 and TRBJ2-7; the TCRdb call, TRBD1, lacks DNA for checking. Per germline, CDR1 SGHRS and CDR2 YFSETQ. CDR3 length: 16 residues. The CDR3 loop is CASSLQGAVGSYEQYF.

The chain carries TRBV4-1 and TRBJ2-7; there is no DNA to check the TCRdb D call of TRBD1. Germline assignment: CDR1 MGHRA and CDR2 YSYEKL. The CDR3 has 15 amino acids. The CDR3 loop reads CASSQVRQGRREQYF.

This rearrangement joins TRBV9 to TRBJ2-7; without DNA, the TCRdb call of TRBD1 cannot be checked. The CDR3 is made up of 14 amino acids. Germline CDR1 and CDR2: SGDLS and YYNGEE. This CDR3 reads CASSLTGAVDEQYF.

CDR3 loop: CASSSGGAYEQYF. The chain couples TRBV12-3 or TRBV12-4 to TRBJ2-7; the TCRdb D gene call, TRBD1, has no DNA to confirm it. The CDR3 has 13 amino acids.

V usage is TRBV5-1 and J usage is TRBJ2-5; the TRBD1 assignment by TCRdb is unverifiable without DNA. CDR1 is SGHRS, CDR2 YFSETQ, per germline. The CDR3 runs to 14 residues. The CDR3 is CASSPYGGLETQYF.

V gene TRBV28 combines with J gene TRBJ2-1; with no DNA, the TCRdb D assignment of TRBD1 cannot be verified. The CDR3 loop spans 12 amino acids. Germline V gene data show CDR1 as MDHEN and CDR2 as SYDVKM. CDR3 in amino acids: CASSSQGYEQFF.

This chain uses TRBV20-1 with TRBJ1-2; without DNA, the TCRdb call of TRBD1 cannot be checked. From germline, CDR1 is DFQATT and CDR2 SNEGSKA (reference sequence). This CDR3 contains 12 residues. The CDR3 spells CSADFGAYGYTF.

V and J are TRBV29-1 and TRBJ2-7; TCRdb's D call, TRBD1, is unchecked because there is no DNA. Germline values: CDR1 SQVTM, CDR2 ANQGSEA. The CDR3 has 12 residues. The CDR3 sequence: CSVGTGGNEQYF.

This chain uses TRBV6-5 with TRBJ2-5; TCRdb picks TRBD2, but there is no DNA to check that call. Looked up from germline, CDR1 is MNHEY and CDR2 is SVGAGI. CDR3 length: 15 amino acids. The CDR3 protein is CASSSGTMSQETQYF.

The chain has TRBV29-1 and TRBJ2-7; no DNA is available, so the TRBD1 call from TCRdb remains unchecked. The CDR3 spans 15 residues. Germline-derived CDR1 and CDR2 are SQVTM and ANQGSEA. CDR3 in amino acids: CSVEGLGRMGGEQYF.

The chain recombines TRBV29-1 with TRBJ2-1. The CDR3 runs 12 residues. Germline CDR1 SQVTM, CDR2 ANQGSEA. CDR3 loop: CSVIPEFGEQFF.

This chain uses TRBV6-2 or TRBV6-3 with TRBJ2-1; TCRdb lists TRBD1, though no DNA is available to test this call. CDR1 and CDR2 (germline): MNHEY, SVGEGT. The CDR3 loop spans 17 amino acids. CDR3 amino acids: CASSYPPLTGVQNEQFF.

The V gene is TRBV5-1, the J gene TRBJ2-3; TCRdb's D gene call, TRBD2, goes unchecked for lack of DNA. CDR1 is SGHRS, CDR2 YFSETQ, per germline. This CDR3 contains 14 residues. The CDR3 sequence is CASSPGLVADTQYF.

This chain joins TRBV20-1 and TRBJ1-3. CDR1 and CDR2 from the germline V gene are DFQATT and SNEGSKA (reference sequence). The CDR3 is made up of 15 amino acids. The CDR3 region is CSARDLQGAGNTIYF.

V usage is TRBV6-5 and J usage is TRBJ2-2; TCRdb designates TRBD1, a call that cannot be tested without DNA. Per germline, CDR1 MNHEY and CDR2 SVGAGI. CDR3 length: 17 residues. The CDR3 region is CASSYVLSRGRSGELFF.